These T cell receptor beta chains were read from a single sample in a study of cytomegalovirus exposure and HLA in healthy donors. Profiling relied on immunoSEQ multiplex PCR, and the TCRdb table lists in-frame clones only, not all of them. The repertoire holds approximately 200,000 clones, with roughly 83% as singletons. Sequencing used PBMCs. The origin of the receptors is a girl under 18 in good health and CMV-seronegative. Each CDR3 is given without its conserved first and last residue. A D gene is named only where the DNA matches it firmly. Size is omitted from some rows. Given values are once, few, many or a class for expanded clones.

V	size	D	length	J	CDR3
TRBV2	NA	TRBD1	13	TRBJ2-5	ASPRVRDRGETQY
TRBV5-5	NA	TRBD1	12	TRBJ1-2	ASSGTGSIYGYT
TRBV6-5	NA	NA	14	TRBJ1-1	ASSYISPRVLTEAF
TRBV5-1	few	TRBD1	12	TRBJ1-1	ASSLQGPGTEAF
TRBV2	once	NA	12	TRBJ1-2	ASSVLGTLSGYT
TRBV5-1	NA	NA	15	TRBJ1-2	ASSLGGGEGRHYGYT
TRBV5-1	NA	NA	13	TRBJ2-5	ASSLGGGPQETQY
TRBV5-1	NA	NA	14	TRBJ2-7	ASSLDPQGSSYEQY
TRBV2	NA	TRBD1	12	TRBJ2-7	ASRADRGTYEQY
TRBV19	NA	NA	13	TRBJ1-6	ASSVQGRNDSPLH
TRBV6-1	NA	NA	9	TRBJ2-5	ASSYGETQY
TRBV30	NA	TRBD1	14	TRBJ1-4	AWSALTDRAEEKLF
TRBV30	NA	TRBD1	11	TRBJ1-2	AWETGGNYGYT
TRBV9	NA	TRBD2	13	TRBJ2-7	ASSLGSGGTYEQY
TRBV29-1	once	NA	10	TRBJ2-1	SAVKQGIEQF
TRBV5-1	NA	TRBD1	14	TRBJ2-7	ASSAKAGTGGFEQY
TRBV5-1	NA	NA	14	TRBJ2-1	ASSLASVPPYNEQF
TRBV5-1	NA	TRBD2	15	TRBJ2-2	ASSISLAGGYTGELF
TRBV9	NA	NA	15	TRBJ1-4	ASSPSLVGGPNEKLF
TRBV7-8	NA	TRBD2	17	TRBJ2-1	ASSSRLAGETASYNEQF